Presented here are 16 T cell receptor beta chains from one specimen sequenced in a study of regulatory T cells in long-lasting Graves disease. The TCR beta library used iRepertoire HTBI primers with Arm-PCR amplification of CDR3. TCRdb passed the multiplex PCR reads through MiXCR, listing each CDR3 protein once. The sample yields roughly 610,000 distinct CDR3 sequences, about 16% seen once. As to time point: newly diagnosed GD, antithyroid drugs for less than 3 months. PBMCs were the source of the RNA used for TCR sequencing. The same specimen was also included in a second study, on T cells in Graves' hyperthyroidism and ophthalmopathy.

Material: peripheral blood mononuclear cells (PBMCs), obtained at new diagnosis, from a patient treated with antithyroid drugs. These receptors were obtained from a man aged 18 to 29 with Graves disease.

The table lists this clonotype with a few counts. The chain employs TRBV20-1 and TRBJ1-1; D is unresolved. With 7 bases removed from V and 1 base from J, the gap between germline ends came to 4 bases. Per the germline V gene, CDR1 is DFQATT and CDR2 is SNEGSKA (reference sequence). This CDR3 contains 10 residues. CDR3 sequence: CSGQNTEAFF. CDR3 sequence (DNA): TGCAGTGGTCAGAACACTGAAGCTTTCTTT.

In this sample, this clonotype turned up many times. The V gene is TRBV28, the J gene TRBJ2-6, with TRBD1 matching over 7 bases. V trimming: 4 bases; J trimming: 2 bases; junction bases outside the gene matches: 8. Per germline, CDR1 MDHEN and CDR2 SYDVKM. The CDR3 is made up of 17 amino acids. DNA for the CDR3: TGTGCCAGCAGTTCCCCCGGGACAGCACCTGGGGCCAACGTCCTGACTTTC. This translates into CASSSPGTAPGANVLTF.

This clonotype was recorded at least ten times. The J gene is TRBJ2-3, the V gene TRBV2, with 7 bases matching TRBD1. Germline CDR1 reads SNHLY; CDR2 reads FYNNEI. The CDR3 contains 15 residues. The V gene end was trimmed by 2 bases and the J gene end by 5 bases; junction bases not matched to a gene: 7. CDR3 sequence: CASSERQGEGDTQYF. CDR3 in DNA: TGTGCCAGCAGTGAAAGACAGGGTGAAGGAGATACGCAGTATTTT.

At least ten counts were recorded for this clonotype. This chain's CDR3 is CASSHRHGETQYF. CDR3 bases: TGTGCCAGCAGCCACAGACACGGGGAGACCCAGTACTTC. The gene calls are TRBV13 and TRBJ2-5, with D unclear. The germline CDR1 and CDR2 sequences are PRHDT and FYEKMQ (reference sequence). There are 13 residues in the CDR3. The ends were cut back, 5 bases at V and 5 bases at J, with 12 bases in the middle.

This clonotype was seen at least ten times. J is TRBJ1-5 and V is TRBV11-2; TRBD1 aligns across 7 bases. Losses at the gene ends were 4 bases for V and 6 bases for J; bases not matched to a gene: 12. This CDR3 comprises 16 residues. Per germline, CDR1 SGHAT and CDR2 FQNNGV. This chain's CDR3 is CASSWGEGAAGQPQHF. The CDR3 region has the DNA TGTGCCAGCAGCTGGGGGGAGGGGGCGGCGGGTCAGCCCCAGCATTTT.

The chain links TRBV20-1 to TRBJ1-1, with a weak D call TRBD1 (6 bases). CDR1 is DFQATT and CDR2 is SNEGSKA in the germline V gene (reference sequence). The V gene lost 4 bases and the J gene lost 5 bases, with 20 bases spanning the gap. This CDR3 comprises 15 residues. As DNA, the CDR3 is TGCAGTGCTAAAATCCAGTGGGGGCCGGGGACTGAAGCTTTCTTT. As protein: CSAKIQWGPGTEAFF.

This clonotype was counted only a few times. The chain is built from TRBV7-2 and TRBJ2-5; 11 bases fit TRBD1. Germline assignment: CDR1 SGHTA and CDR2 FQGNSA. The V gene end was trimmed by 5 bases and the J gene end by 2 bases; junction bases not matched to a gene: 1. There are 14 residues in the CDR3. CDR3 protein: CASSRDRGQETQYF. The CDR3, as DNA: TGTGCCAGCAGCCGGGACAGGGGGCAAGAGACCCAGTACTTC.

In regard to this clonotype: One end of the junction fails to match germline, which may point to a read error. The chain recombines TRBV9 with TRBJ2-7; D unresolved. This CDR3 is 13 amino acids long. The V gene's germline CDR1 is SGDLS and CDR2 YYNGEE. CDR3 loop: CASSAGVSSEQYF. Here the CDR3 DNA reads TGTGCCAGCAGCGCCGGTGTTTCCTCCGAGCAGTACTTC.

This clonotype was observed at least ten times. The genes are TRBV12-3 or TRBV12-4 and TRBJ1-2; tentative D call: TRBD1 (5 bases). The V end was cut by 3 bases, the J end by 6 bases, with 14 bases between. The CDR3 extends over 14 amino acids. In nucleotides, the CDR3 is TGTGCCAGCAGTTTTGAACAGGCGATAAATGGCTACACCTTC. Protein: CASSFEQAINGYTF.

This clonotype came up many times. The chain joins TRBV13 to TRBJ1-5; 7 positions match TRBD1. CDR1 is PRHDT and CDR2 is FYEKMQ in the germline V gene (reference sequence). The V gene end was trimmed by 0 bases and the J gene end by 4 bases; junction bases not matched to a gene: 3. The CDR3 sequence is 15 residues long. The CDR3 sequence: CASSLGTGPNQPQHF. CDR3 nucleotide sequence: TGTGCCAGCAGCTTAGGGACAGGGCCAAATCAGCCCCAGCATTTT.

This clonotype was seen many times. V and J are TRBV7-2 and TRBJ2-2; 8 nucleotides agree with TRBD2. CDR3 length: 20 residues. V gave up 7 bases and J gave up 5 bases; unmatched junction bases: 24. Germline V gene data show CDR1 as SGHTA and CDR2 as FQGNSA. CDR3 sequence: CASIRTSFSGKVRETGELFF. Written as DNA, the CDR3 is TGTGCCAGCATTCGGACATCTTTTAGCGGGAAAGTGAGGGAAACCGGGGAGCTGTTTTTT.

The chain uses TRBV6-5 and TRBJ1-5; unclear D gene. The CDR3 contains 15 residues. The germline CDR1 and CDR2 sequences are MNHEY and SVGAGI. V gave up 2 bases and J gave up 0 bases, with 8 bases separating them. The CDR3, as DNA: TGTGCCAGCAGTTACGGCCAGTATAGCAATCAGCCCCAGCATTTT. Residues: CASSYGQYSNQPQHF.

This clonotype appeared many times. The rearrangement joins TRBV3-1 to TRBJ2-6; D uncertain. The CDR3 covers 11 residues. Germline assignment: CDR1 LGHDT and CDR2 YNNKEL (reference sequence). V lost 0 bases and J lost 9, with 0 bases in between. CDR3 sequence reads: CASSQDNVLTF. The DNA of the CDR3 is TGTGCCAGCAGCCAAGACAACGTCCTGACTTTC.

This clonotype was recorded at least ten times. The chain has TRBV5-5 and TRBJ1-1; TRBD1 is a possible D gene (5 bases). CDR3 length: 14 amino acids. Germline V CDR1 and CDR2: SGHKS, YYEKEE (reference sequence). Trimming stripped 4 bases from V and 3 bases from J, with 13 bases between. This CDR3 reads CASSGQGGDTEAFF. The CDR3 DNA reads TGTGCCAGCAGCGGGCAGGGAGGGGACACTGAAGCTTTCTTT.

The CDR3, as DNA: TGTGCCAGCAGTTTAAGAGTAGCGGGTGGGGCCAACGTCCTGACTTTC. Amino acid sequence: CASSLRVAGGANVLTF. The rearrangement links TRBV27 to TRBJ2-6; 7 bases map to TRBD2. This CDR3 is 16 amino acids long. The V segment lost 2 bases and the J segment 3 bases; nucleotides outside the gene matches: 4. Germline CDR1 and CDR2: MNHEY and SMNVEV (reference sequence).

This clonotype was observed a handful of times. It is likely a read error, because the conserved phenylalanine at the end of the CDR3 is missing. Written as DNA, the CDR3 is TGCGCCAGCAGCTTGGAACCGGGGTCAGACTACGAGCAGTACTCC. It encodes CASSLEPGSDYEQYS. The V call is TRBV5-1, the J call TRBJ2-7; TRBD2 might be the D (5 bases). The V and J ends lost 0 bases and 3 bases respectively, with 13 bases between them. The germline V gene has CDR1 SGHRS and CDR2 YFSETQ. There are 15 residues in the CDR3.